This T cell receptor (beta chain) was captured in a study of spatial heterogeneity in lung cancer. Turning to the study itself: Some 72 TRACERx patients with early, untreated non-small cell lung cancer donated samples.

Every individual TCR cDNA molecule carried its own unique molecular identifier, which allowed correction of PCR and sequencing errors. TCRdb re-analysed the 5' RACE reads in MiXCR, keeping a single row per CDR3 protein. The sample comprises about 120,000 distinct CDR3 sequences, 9% to 15% of which are singletons, and about 15% rests with the top ten. V gave up 6 bases and J gave up 3 bases, with 15 bases separating them. CDR3 length equals 15 residues. Germline lookup yields CDR1 MNHEY and CDR2 SVGEGT. This clonotype has only a few counts. Time point defined: blood at routine non-recurrence follow-up after resection. From tumor, nontumor lung or frozen PBMC, whole RNA was taken unsorted for sequencing.

The chain combines TRBV6-2 or TRBV6-3 with TRBJ2-1; D unclear. This sample comprised PBMCs, obtained at follow-up. This receptor was taken from a male donor with early-stage non-small cell lung cancer. The CDR3 DNA reads as TGTGCCAGCAGCCCCCCACCAGTAGTCTACAATGAGCAGTTCTTC. Its protein is CASSPPPVVYNEQFF.